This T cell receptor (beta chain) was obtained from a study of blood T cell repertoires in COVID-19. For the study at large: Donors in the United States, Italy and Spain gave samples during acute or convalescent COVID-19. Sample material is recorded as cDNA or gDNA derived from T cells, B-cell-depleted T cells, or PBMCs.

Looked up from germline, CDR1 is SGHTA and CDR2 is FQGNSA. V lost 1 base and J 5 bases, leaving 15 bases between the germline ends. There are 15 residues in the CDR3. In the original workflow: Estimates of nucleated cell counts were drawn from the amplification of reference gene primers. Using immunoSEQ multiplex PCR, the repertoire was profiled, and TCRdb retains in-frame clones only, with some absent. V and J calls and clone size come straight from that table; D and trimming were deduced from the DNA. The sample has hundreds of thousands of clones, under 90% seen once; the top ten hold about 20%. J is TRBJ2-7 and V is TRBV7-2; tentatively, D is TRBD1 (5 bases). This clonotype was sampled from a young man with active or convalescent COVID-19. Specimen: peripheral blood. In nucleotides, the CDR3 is TGTGCCAGCAGCTTAGGACGGCAAGGGGCTAACGAGCAGTACTTC. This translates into CASSLGRQGANEQYF.